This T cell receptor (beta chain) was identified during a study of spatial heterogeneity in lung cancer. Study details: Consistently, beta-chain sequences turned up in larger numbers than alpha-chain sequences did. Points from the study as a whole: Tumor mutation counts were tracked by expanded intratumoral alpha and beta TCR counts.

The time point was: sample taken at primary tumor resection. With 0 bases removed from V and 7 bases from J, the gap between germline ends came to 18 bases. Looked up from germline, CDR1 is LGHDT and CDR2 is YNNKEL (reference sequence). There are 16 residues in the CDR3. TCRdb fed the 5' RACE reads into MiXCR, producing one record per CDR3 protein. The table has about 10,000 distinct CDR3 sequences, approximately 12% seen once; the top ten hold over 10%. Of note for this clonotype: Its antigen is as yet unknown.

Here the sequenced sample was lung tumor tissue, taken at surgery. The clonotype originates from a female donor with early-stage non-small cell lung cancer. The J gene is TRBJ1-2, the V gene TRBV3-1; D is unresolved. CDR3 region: CASSQDLGKIGAGYTF. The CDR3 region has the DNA TGTGCCAGCAGCCAAGATTTAGGGAAGATCGGTGCTGGCTACACCTTC.